The 10 T cell receptor beta chains presented below share a single source sample, sequenced in a study of T cells in Graves' hyperthyroidism and ophthalmopathy. RNA transcripts served as the template for amplifying TCR beta CDR3 regions. TCR CDR3 regions were first amplified by RT-PCR with HTBI primers. A single record per CDR3 protein comes from TCRdb applying MiXCR to the multiplex PCR reads. This table has approximately 590,000 distinct CDR3 sequences, about a sixth appearing once. The sample comprised blood. The receptors originated from a woman in her twenties or thirties with Graves' hyperthyroidism.

The chain couples TRBV20-1 to TRBJ2-1, with 8 bases lining up with TRBD2. J was trimmed by 8 bases and V by 4 bases; bases with no gene match: 7. Germline values: CDR1 DFQATT, CDR2 SNEGSKA (reference sequence). CDR3 size: 13 residues. The CDR3 DNA sequence: TGCAGTGCTAACAAGCGGGAGACCCATGAGCAGTTCTTC. Amino acids: CSANKRETHEQFF.

In this sample, this clonotype turned up many times. The chain combines TRBV12-3 or TRBV12-4 with TRBJ1-1, with D unclear. V shed 2 bases and J shed 4 bases, with 14 bases lying between them. The CDR3 sequence is 15 residues long. DNA of the CDR3: TGTGCCAGCAGTTTATATACCAGTTGGATCACTGAAGCTTTCTTT. Translated, it gives CASSLYTSWITEAFF.

The CDR3 coding sequence is TGTGCCAGCAGCCCAATGCCAGGGACAGAGAACACCGGGGAGCTGTTTTTT. Translating it yields CASSPMPGTENTGELFF. V gene TRBV9 combines with J gene TRBJ2-2; 7 bases line up with TRBD1. The V gene end was trimmed by 4 bases and the J gene end by 1 base; junction bases not matched to a gene: 10. The germline gives CDR1 SGDLS, CDR2 YYNGEE. The CDR3 totals 17 residues. Together with reference TRBV9 and TRBJ2-2, the CDR3 gives the full variable domain: DSGVTQTPKHLITATGQRVTLRCSPRSGDLSVYWYQQSLDQGLQFLIQYYNGEERAKGNILERFSAQQFPDLHSELNLSSLELGDSALYFCASSPMPGTENTGELFFGEGSRLTVL.

This clonotype was seen at least ten times. The chain employs TRBV7-8 and TRBJ2-3; 7 bases fit TRBD2. The germline gives CDR1 SGHVS, CDR2 FQNEAQ. Trimming removed 5 bases from V and 1 base from J; junction bases left unmatched: 18. The CDR3 is 19 amino acids. The CDR3 here is CASSTSAGGSPFGTDTQYF. The CDR3 DNA reads as TGTGCCAGCAGCACTAGCGCTGGCGGGAGCCCCTTTGGCACAGATACGCAGTATTTT.

This clonotype was observed at least ten times. The CDR3 DNA reads as TGTGCCAGCAGACAGGCGAACTACGAGCAGTACTTC. Amino acid sequence: CASRQANYEQYF. The V gene is TRBV12-3 or TRBV12-4, the J gene TRBJ2-7; a possible D gene is TRBD1 (5 bases). The length of the CDR3 is 12 residues. The V end lost 6 bases, the J end lost 3 bases, and 9 bases lay between the germline ends.

Of note for this clonotype: This may be a read error, as it is one base from a much larger clone. V usage is TRBV6-1 and J usage is TRBJ1-5, with D perhaps TRBD1 (5 bases). The CDR3 is 16 amino acids. Per the germline V gene, CDR1 is MNHNS and CDR2 is SASEGT. Here the CDR3 DNA reads TGTGCCAGCAGTGAAGGGGGCCGATATAGCAATCAGCCCCGGCATTTT. It translates to CASSEGGRYSNQPRHF.

This clonotype was counted a few times. This chain connects TRBV19 to TRBJ2-1, with TRBD1 matching over 9 bases. Germline lookup yields CDR1 LNHDA and CDR2 SQIVND (reference sequence). The CDR3 contains 16 residues. V gave up 6 bases and J gave up 5 bases; unmatched junction bases: 11. The CDR3 DNA follows: TGTGCCAGTAGGCCCTCATGGACAGGGGTAAACAATGAGCAGTTCTTC. It is translated as CASRPSWTGVNNEQFF.

This clonotype came up many times. The genes are TRBV2 and TRBJ1-5, with a weak D call TRBD1 (5 bases). This CDR3 contains 12 residues. Trimming left V 8 bases short and J 1 base short, with 6 bases between. Germline V CDR1 and CDR2: SNHLY, FYNNEI. In DNA, the CDR3 is TGTGCCAGCCGGGACAGCAATCAGCCCCAGCATTTT. It specifies CASRDSNQPQHF.

This clonotype was observed many times. This chain joins TRBV20-1 and TRBJ2-1; 12 bases are shared with TRBD2. Unmatched junction bases numbered 7, after V lost 0 bases and J lost 4 bases. In germline, CDR1 is DFQATT, CDR2 SNEGSKA (reference sequence). CDR3 length equals 17 residues. Written as DNA, the CDR3 is TGCAGTGCTAGAGACTCCAGGACTAGCGGGACTTACAATGAGCAGTTCTTC. Its translation is CSARDSRTSGTYNEQFF.

This clonotype turned up a few times. The chain employs TRBV5-1 and TRBJ2-1; 7 bases align to TRBD2. CDR1 is SGHRS, CDR2 YFSETQ, per germline. Trimming took 1 base from V and 4 from J; bases not matched to a gene: 5. This CDR3 region has 15 residues. The CDR3 region has the DNA TGCGCCAGCAGCTTGATGACGGGAGGTTACAATGAGCAGTTCTTC. Its translation is CASSLMTGGYNEQFF.